Shown below are 13 T cell receptor beta chains from a single sample sequenced in a study of cytomegalovirus exposure and HLA in healthy donors. The PCR was carried out with 60 Vbeta primers and 13 Jbeta primers. The data were produced by immunoSEQ multiplex PCR, yet TCRdb's version contains in-frame clones alone and is incomplete. The repertoire table contains tens of thousands of clones. Sequencing was performed on PBMCs. The receptor source for this set is a man aged 50-59 years in good health and CMV-seronegative.

The chain employs TRBV19 and TRBJ1-2, with D uncertain. V shed 3 bases and J shed 1 base, with 12 bases lying between them. This CDR3 has 15 amino acids. Germline values: CDR1 LNHDA, CDR2 SQIVND (reference sequence). CDR3 DNA sequence: TGTGCCAGTAGTATCCCGAACCGGAGTAACTATGGCTACACCTTC. Translating gives CASSIPNRSNYGYTF.

The CDR3 here is CAISESNGGKLFF. The CDR3 nucleotides read TGTGCCATCAGTGAGTCGAACGGGGGAAAACTGTTTTTT. The chain combines TRBV10-3 with TRBJ1-4, with a tentative D call TRBD1 (5 bases). CDR1 and CDR2 (germline): ENHRY, SYGVKD. This CDR3 has 13 residues. The ends were cut back, 0 bases at V and 10 bases at J, with 9 bases in the middle.

This chain joins TRBV7-2 and TRBJ2-7, with TRBD1 identical over 10 bases. CDR3 size: 15 residues. Germline V gene sequence: CDR1 SGHTA, CDR2 FQGNSA. J lost 4 bases, V lost 2 bases, and 5 bases had no gene match. DNA of the CDR3: TGTGCCAGCAGCTTATCGAGGACAGGGGGTTACGAGCAGTACTTC. Translating gives CASSLSRTGGYEQYF. The entire variable domain, with the rest obtained from reference TRBV7-2 and TRBJ2-7, is as follows: GAGVSQSPSNKVTEKGKDVELRCDPISGHTALYWYRQSLGQGLEFLIYFQGNSAPDKSGLPSDRFSAERTGGSVSTLTIQRTQQEDSAVYLCASSLSRTGGYEQYFGPGTRLTVT.

The genes are TRBV9 and TRBJ1-5; D uncertain. V was shortened by 2 bases and J by 2 bases, with 11 bases between the two germline ends. CDR1 and CDR2 from the germline V gene are SGDLS and YYNGEE. The CDR3 contains 15 residues. The CDR3 DNA follows: TGTGCCAGCAGCGTCGCCGGGTTTGGCAATCAGCCCCAGCATTTT. As protein: CASSVAGFGNQPQHF.

The J gene is TRBJ2-2, the V gene TRBV5-1; D might be TRBD1 (6 bases). Trimming left V 2 bases short and J 4 bases short, with 12 bases between. In germline, CDR1 is SGHRS, CDR2 YFSETQ. The CDR3 sequence is 15 residues long. CDR3 bases: TGCGCCAGCAGCTTACAGGGCCGGGGCACCGGGGAGCTGTTTTTT. Protein product: CASSLQGRGTGELFF.

This rearrangement joins TRBV7-3 to TRBJ1-6, with D uncertain. Per the germline V gene, CDR1 is SGHTA and CDR2 is FQGTGA. The V and J ends lost 4 bases and 7 bases respectively, with 8 bases between them. The CDR3 extends over 13 amino acids. CDR3 sequence reads: CASSSDGNSPLHF. The CDR3 bases are TGTGCCAGCAGCTCCGACGGGAATTCACCCCTCCACTTT.

The CDR3, as DNA: TGTGCCAGCAGCGCGAGAGAGACAGGGGCAAGCACAGATACGCAGTATTTT. Residues: CASSARETGASTDTQYF. The gene calls are TRBV13 and TRBJ2-3; TRBD1 matches at 8 bases. Germline lookup yields CDR1 PRHDT and CDR2 FYEKMQ (reference sequence). The V and J ends lost 5 bases and 0 bases, in that order; junction bases with no gene match: 10. There are 17 residues in the CDR3.

The rearrangement joins TRBV9 to TRBJ2-1; TRBD1 matches at 7 bases. Looked up from germline, CDR1 is SGDLS and CDR2 is YYNGEE. This CDR3 comprises 16 residues. V lost 4 bases, J lost 5 bases, and 12 bases stayed unmatched. In nucleotides, the CDR3 is TGTGCCAGCAGCCCTCATGGGGGACAGTATAACAATGAGCAGTTCTTC. It is translated as CASSPHGGQYNNEQFF.

J is TRBJ2-1 and V is TRBV9; 13 nucleotides match TRBD2. The ends lost 6 bases at V and 5 bases at J; junction bases unmatched: 5. Germline V gene sequence: CDR1 SGDLS, CDR2 YYNGEE. The CDR3 extends over 15 amino acids. CDR3 DNA: TGTGCCAGCACCCCGACTAGCGGGGGGCACAATGAGCAGTTCTTC. This translates into CASTPTSGGHNEQFF.

The chain joins TRBV15 to TRBJ2-5, with 10 positions matching TRBD1. The CDR3 is made up of 16 amino acids. The V gene's germline CDR1 is LNHNV and CDR2 YYDKDF (reference sequence). V dropped 5 bases and J dropped 1; count of bases not matched to a gene: 7. The CDR3 sequence is CATSGRDRGLQETQYF. The CDR3 nucleotides read TGTGCCACCAGCGGCCGGGACAGGGGCCTCCAAGAGACCCAGTACTTC. Full variable domain (missing parts from reference TRBV15 and TRBJ2-5): DAMVIQNPRYQVTQFGKPVTLSCSQTLNHNVMYWYQQKSSQAPKLLFHYYDKDFNNEADTPDNFQSRRPNTSFCFLDIRSPGLGDTAMYLCATSGRDRGLQETQYFGPGTRLLVL.

The V and J genes are TRBV9 and TRBJ1-4; TRBD1 aligns across 9 bases. From germline, CDR1 is SGDLS and CDR2 YYNGEE. The CDR3 has 14 residues. V lost 3 bases, J lost 7 bases, and 4 bases stayed unmatched. CDR3 sequence: CASSAQGAGEKLFF. The CDR3 nucleotides are TGTGCCAGCAGCGCACAGGGGGCAGGTGAAAAACTGTTTTTT.

The rearrangement joins TRBV18 to TRBJ1-3; D is undetermined. V was clipped by 3 bases and J by 0 bases, with 6 bases between them. The CDR3 is 14 amino acids. Germline V lookup: CDR1 KGHSH, CDR2 LQKENI. For the CDR3, the DNA is TGTGCCAGCTCACCCGGGGACTCTGGAAACACCATATATTTT. Translated, it gives CASSPGDSGNTIYF.

V and J are TRBV7-3 and TRBJ2-7; D is possibly TRBD1 (6 bases). V shed 1 base and J shed 3 bases, with 7 bases lying between them. The CDR3 runs 13 residues. Germline V gene sequence: CDR1 SGHTA, CDR2 FQGTGA. CDR3 loop: CASSLIGGYEQYF. CDR3 coding DNA: TGTGCCAGCAGCTTAATAGGGGGCTACGAGCAGTACTTC. The whole variable domain, filled in from reference TRBV7-3 and TRBJ2-7, reads GAGVSQTPSNKVTEKGKYVELRCDPISGHTALYWYRQSLGQGPEFLIYFQGTGAADDSGLPNDRFFAVRPEGSVSTLKIQRTERGDSAVYLCASSLIGGYEQYFGPGTRLTVT.